This T cell receptor (beta chain) stems from a study of PD-L1 blockade in urothelial cancer. About the research overall: Blood gave a median approximately 140,000 T cells. Study findings and constraints: A below-median TCR clonality in blood before treatment predicted better survival.

CDR3 size: 16 residues. CDR1 and CDR2 from the germline V gene are SGHRS and YFSETQ. V was pared by 0 bases and J by 4 bases, with 5 bases of the junction left unmatched. Worth noting for this clone: Antigen unknown.

As for time point: pretreatment peripheral blood. TCR analog templates of synthetic origin were spiked into each PCR. The table came from immunoSEQ multiplex PCR; TCRdb's copy has only in-frame clones and leaves some out. Among tens of thousands of clones listed, 84% were seen once. The chain links TRBV5-1 to TRBJ2-4, with 9 bases fitting TRBD1. The source of this sequence is a man between 60 and 75 years old with urothelial cancer. Material: PBMCs, obtained around atezolizumab (anti-PD-L1) treatment. The CDR3 loop is CASSLGSGTGKNIQYF. In DNA, the CDR3 is TGCGCCAGCAGCTTGGGCAGTGGGACAGGGAAAAACATTCAGTACTTC.